The sequence of this T cell receptor (beta chain) was determined in a study of blood T cell repertoires in COVID-19. A few counts support this clone. Germline CDR1 MDHEN, CDR2 SYDVKM. The CDR3 sequence is 15 residues long. With 1 base clipped from V and 4 bases from J, the junction kept 6 bases outside the gene matches. Sequencing used immunoSEQ multiplex PCR; TCRdb keeps in-frame clones, though not all of them. Of 100,000 to 130,000 clones listed, roughly 80% are singletons. The sequencing input was peripheral blood. This clonotype was obtained from a human donor in a cohort sampled during active COVID-19. V gene TRBV28 combines with J gene TRBJ2-5; 7 bases map to TRBD2. The chain's CDR3 is CASSLSASGTETQYF. In DNA, the CDR3 is TGTGCCAGCAGTTTATCGGCTAGCGGAACAGAGACCCAGTACTTC.